Listed here are 16 T cell receptor beta chains from one sample, sequenced in a study of cytomegalovirus exposure and HLA in healthy donors. The PCR ran on 60 Vbeta and 13 Jbeta primers. Using immunoSEQ multiplex PCR, the repertoire was profiled, and TCRdb retains in-frame clones only, with some absent. Among about 160,000 clones listed, 65% to 80% were seen once. The sequencing sample was made of PBMCs. The receptors shown here come from a woman in her fifties or sixties in good health and CMV-seropositive.

The J gene is TRBJ1-1, the V gene TRBV9; D gene unclear. Looked up from germline, CDR1 is SGDLS and CDR2 is YYNGEE. The CDR3 loop spans 13 amino acids. V lost 2 bases and J lost 3, with 8 bases in between. The chain's CDR3 is CASSVGGYTEAFF. CDR3 nucleotide sequence: TGTGCCAGCAGCGTTGGAGGATACACTGAAGCTTTCTTT. Looking up the rest from reference TRBV9 and TRBJ1-1 gives the full variable domain: DSGVTQTPKHLITATGQRVTLRCSPRSGDLSVYWYQQSLDQGLQFLIQYYNGEERAKGNILERFSAQQFPDLHSELNLSSLELGDSALYFCASSVGGYTEAFFGQGTRLTVV.

The rearrangement joins TRBV7-9 to TRBJ1-1; possibly TRBD1 for D (6 bases). Trimming removed 5 bases from V and 4 bases from J, with 20 bases in between. From germline, CDR1 is SEHNR and CDR2 FQNEAQ (reference sequence). This CDR3 is built from 16 residues. CDR3 nucleotides: TGTGCCAGCAGCGCCCGCTCAGGGGCCTGGGGCACTGAAGCTTTCTTT. Translation gives CASSARSGAWGTEAFF.

CDR3 in DNA: TGTGCCATCAGTGATGGGGGCGTCAGCAATCAGCCCCAGCATTTT. This translates into CAISDGGVSNQPQHF. The chain employs TRBV10-3 and TRBJ1-5, with D maybe TRBD1 (6 bases). Per germline, CDR1 ENHRY and CDR2 SYGVKD. Trimming took 3 bases from V and 1 from J, leaving 10 bases between them. The CDR3 is 15 residues long.

This clone was picked up a small number of times. This chain uses TRBV4-2 with TRBJ2-1, with D possibly matching TRBD1 (6 bases). Per the germline V gene, CDR1 is LGHNA and CDR2 is YNFKEQ. Trimming cost V 4 bases and J 15 bases, with 16 bases left between them. CDR3 size: 12 residues. In DNA, the CDR3 is TGTGCCAGCAGCCCCTCAGGGGAAGGGGCGTTCTTC. Its translation: CASSPSGEGAFF.

The V gene is TRBV5-8, the J gene TRBJ2-5; 9 nucleotides align to TRBD2. J was trimmed by 5 bases and V by 0 bases; bases with no gene match: 8. Germline V lookup: CDR1 SGHTS, CDR2 YDEGEE. This CDR3 spans 16 amino acids. CDR3 sequence (DNA): TGTGCCAGCAGCTTGGAGCGAGCGGGGGGCTGGGAGACCCAGTACTTC. It is translated as CASSLERAGGWETQYF.

This clone occurred a few times. V gene TRBV13 combines with J gene TRBJ1-1, with D perhaps matching TRBD1 (5 bases). This CDR3 region has 16 residues. Trimming took 5 bases from V and 5 from J, leaving 21 bases between them. Germline CDR1 PRHDT, CDR2 FYEKMQ (reference sequence). The CDR3 sequence: CASSTYERGVETEAFF. The CDR3 nucleotides read TGTGCCAGCAGCACCTACGAACGGGGGGTAGAAACTGAAGCTTTCTTT.

The rearrangement uses TRBV10-2 and TRBJ2-3, with 11 bases identical to TRBD2. V was pared by 7 bases and J by 6 bases, with 9 bases of the junction left unmatched. This CDR3 has 15 residues. Per the germline V gene, CDR1 is WSHSY and CDR2 is SAAADI. The DNA of the CDR3 is TGCGCCAGCAAGACTAGCGGGGACTACTATGATACGCAGTATTTT. Protein product: CASKTSGDYYDTQYF.

The CDR3 DNA reads as TGTGCCAGCAGAATTACTGCGAACACCGGGGAGCTGTTTTTT. It is translated as CASRITANTGELFF. This chain joins TRBV9 and TRBJ2-2; no clear D gene. The CDR3 loop spans 14 amino acids. With 5 bases removed from V and 0 bases from J, the gap between germline ends came to 8 bases. The germline V gene has CDR1 SGDLS and CDR2 YYNGEE.

This chain joins TRBV9 and TRBJ2-2; TRBD1 matches 7 bases. The junction had 9 bases not matched to a gene; V was cut back by 0 bases and J by 4 bases. This CDR3 is built from 17 residues. The germline CDR1 and CDR2 sequences are SGDLS and YYNGEE. The DNA of the CDR3 is TGTGCCAGCAGCGTAGCTCTCAGACAGGGTAGCACCGGGGAGCTGTTTTTT. Translated, it gives CASSVALRQGSTGELFF.

The V gene is TRBV2, the J gene TRBJ2-5; D is uncertain. Germline CDR1 reads SNHLY; CDR2 reads FYNNEI. There are 11 residues in the CDR3. With 6 bases removed from V and 5 bases from J, the gap between germline ends came to 7 bases. CDR3 region: CASSVLETQYF. Written as DNA, the CDR3 is TGTGCCAGCAGCGTACTGGAGACCCAGTACTTC.

The chain carries TRBV2 and TRBJ1-4; D possibly corresponds to TRBD1 (5 bases). The CDR3 length is 16 residues. Germline V gene sequence: CDR1 SNHLY, CDR2 FYNNEI. V was clipped by 3 bases and J by 5 bases, with 16 bases between them. For the CDR3, the DNA is TGTGCCAGCAGTGATGAGAGAGGATGGGGCAATGAAAAACTGTTTTTT. Protein sequence: CASSDERGWGNEKLFF.

The chain couples TRBV5-1 to TRBJ1-2; D remains ambiguous. Germline CDR1 reads SGHRS; CDR2 reads YFSETQ. Trimming took 5 bases from V and 7 from J, leaving 15 bases between them. This CDR3 contains 13 residues. The CDR3 region has the DNA TGCGCCAGCAGAACGCTATCTATGGTTGGCTACACCTTC. This codes for CASRTLSMVGYTF.

This chain joins TRBV2 and TRBJ1-1; D remains ambiguous. The V end was cut by 2 bases, the J end by 0 bases, with 7 bases between. Germline V gene sequence: CDR1 SNHLY, CDR2 FYNNEI. The CDR3 is made up of 14 amino acids. CDR3 nucleotides: TGTGCCAGCAGTGAACGCGCCATGAACACTGAAGCTTTCTTT. Amino acid sequence: CASSERAMNTEAFF. Full variable domain (outside the CDR3, taken from reference TRBV2 and TRBJ1-1): EPEVTQTPSHQVTQMGQEVILRCVPISNHLYFYWYRQILGQKVEFLVSFYNNEISEKSEIFDDQFSVERPDGSNFTLKIRSTKLEDSAMYFCASSERAMNTEAFFGQGTRLTVV.

The chain links TRBV6-5 to TRBJ1-6, with 7 nucleotides matching TRBD1. Germline CDR1 is MNHEY and CDR2 is SVGAGI. V was clipped by 10 bases and J by 6 bases; unmatched bases: 6. The CDR3 totals 13 residues. The CDR3 here is CATQGQINSPLHF. The CDR3 coding sequence is TGTGCCACTCAGGGACAGATTAATTCACCCCTCCACTTT.

The chain's CDR3 is CASSGGQGKDTQYF. The CDR3 DNA reads TGTGCCAGCAGCGGGGGGCAGGGAAAAGATACGCAGTATTTT. V gene TRBV2 combines with J gene TRBJ2-3, with D perhaps TRBD2 (7 bases). With 6 bases removed from V and 5 bases from J, the gap between germline ends came to 15 bases. CDR3 length: 14 residues. Germline V gene lookup returns CDR1 SNHLY and CDR2 FYNNEI.

This clone was detected only a few times. The J gene is TRBJ1-6, the V gene TRBV12-5; no clear D. V lost 7 bases and J 10 bases, leaving 17 bases between the germline ends. CDR1 and CDR2 (germline): LGHNT, FRNRAP. This CDR3 has 14 residues. The CDR3 DNA reads TGTGCTAGTGCGGGAGATAGCACTCAGTCACCCCTCCACTTT. This encodes CASAGDSTQSPLHF.